Below, 19 T cell receptor beta chains from the same sample are listed, as sequenced in a study of PD-L1 blockade in urothelial cancer (dated by TCRdb to 2015 to 2018). The label giving this sample's time point can be read as: pretreatment peripheral blood. The protocol used for the library was the immunoSEQ multiplex PCR assay. What TCRdb holds here is the immuneACCESS table cut down to in-frame rearrangements. Part of the clones is not present; checked against another copy, under half of the missing clones reflect an unresolved V gene, and the others are unexplained. The sample records around 130,000 clones, approximately 84% of which are singletons. Of the sample, 3.2% is held by the ten largest clones. The source material was PBMCs, sampled around atezolizumab (anti-PD-L1) treatment. Receptors originate from a man in his fifties with urothelial cancer.

Concerning this clone: Because it lacks the conserved phenylalanine or tryptophan at the end, this CDR3 is likely a read error. The limits of the CDR3 on the DNA are not certain, so only TCRdb's listed CDR3 is given. The rearrangement joins TRBV2 to TRBJ2-6; TRBD2, the table's D call, lacks a check against the DNA. Germline CDR1 SNHLY, CDR2 FYNNEI. Including both end residues, the CDR3 is 13 amino acids long. CDR3 sequence: CASSEVAGLGRAL.

The V gene is TRBV27, the J gene TRBJ2-3; possibly TRBD2 for D (6 bases). Deletions cut 3 bases from V and 2 bases from J, with 12 bases between. Germline CDR1 reads MNHEY; CDR2 reads SMNVEV (reference sequence). The CDR3 has 15 amino acids. CDR3 DNA: TGTGCCAGCAGTTTTCGGACTACGAACACAGATACGCAGTATTTT. As protein: CASSFRTTNTDTQYF.

The chain links TRBV5-1 to TRBJ2-1; D is ambiguous. Germline V gives CDR1 SGHRS, CDR2 YFSETQ. The CDR3 extends over 16 amino acids. V lost 0 bases, J lost 0 bases, and 10 bases lay in between. CDR3 region: CASSLGLRSSYNEQFF. The CDR3 DNA sequence: TGCGCCAGCAGCTTGGGACTCCGGAGCTCCTACAATGAGCAGTTCTTC.

The V gene is TRBV18, the J gene TRBJ1-2; D remains ambiguous. Germline V gives CDR1 KGHSH, CDR2 LQKENI. The CDR3 contains 15 residues. V shed 0 bases and J shed 2 bases, with 10 bases lying between them. CDR3 in DNA: TGTGCCAGCTCACCACCGGGCAAAGCAAACTATGGCTACACCTTC. Translation: CASSPPGKANYGYTF. The full variable domain, completed using reference TRBV18 and TRBJ1-2, is NAGVMQNPRHLVRRRGQEARLRCSPMKGHSHVYWYRQLPEEGLKFMVYLQKENIIDESGMPKERFSAEFPKEGPSILRIQQVVRGDSAAYFCASSPPGKANYGYTFGSGTRLTVV.

This clone has a single count. This chain connects TRBV7-2 to TRBJ2-4; D perhaps matches TRBD2 (5 bases). Germline V lookup: CDR1 SGHTA, CDR2 FQGNSA. The CDR3 extends over 16 amino acids. Trimming took 5 bases from V and 0 from J, leaving 14 bases between them. For the CDR3, the DNA is TGTGCCAGCAGCCCCTGGGGAGTTCTAGCCAAAAACATTCAGTACTTC. This sequence encodes CASSPWGVLAKNIQYF. The complete variable domain, with remaining parts taken from reference TRBV7-2 and TRBJ2-4, reads GAGVSQSPSNKVTEKGKDVELRCDPISGHTALYWYRQSLGQGLEFLIYFQGNSAPDKSGLPSDRFSAERTGGSVSTLTIQRTQQEDSAVYLCASSPWGVLAKNIQYFGAGTRLSVL.

This sequence joins TRBV10-3 and TRBJ1-3; D not certain. Germline assignment: CDR1 ENHRY and CDR2 SYGVKD. With 9 bases removed from V and 8 bases from J, the gap between germline ends came to 14 bases. The CDR3 runs to 12 residues. The CDR3 region is CAISFSGDTIYF. The CDR3 DNA is TGTGCCATTTCTTTCTCCGGGGACACCATATATTTT.

The chain couples TRBV28 to TRBJ2-2; tentative D call: TRBD2 (5 bases). The CDR3 covers 15 residues. CDR1 is MDHEN and CDR2 is SYDVKM in the germline V gene. Trimming took off 2 bases at V and 6 bases at J, with 13 bases between the two ends. The CDR3 nucleotides are TGTGCCAGCAGTTTACCGGGGAGTAGAGCCGGGGAGCTGTTTTTT. Translating it yields CASSLPGSRAGELFF.

This chain connects TRBV5-4 to TRBJ1-2; TRBD1 matches at 8 bases. Losses at the gene ends were 4 bases for V and 3 bases for J; bases not matched to a gene: 5. The CDR3 runs 14 residues. The V gene's germline CDR1 is SGHNT and CDR2 YYREEE (reference sequence). The CDR3 bases are TGTGCCAGCAGCCTACAGGGGGTGGACTATGGCTACACCTTC. Amino acids: CASSLQGVDYGYTF.

The genes are TRBV5-8 and TRBJ2-3, with TRBD1 identical over 7 bases. This CDR3 is 15 amino acids long. Per germline, CDR1 SGHTS and CDR2 YDEGEE. V was pared by 4 bases and J by 2 bases, with 7 bases of the junction left unmatched. The CDR3 DNA reads TGTGCCAGCAGCCGTGTGACAGGGACCACAGATACGCAGTATTTT. This gives the protein CASSRVTGTTDTQYF.

This sequence joins TRBV2 and TRBJ2-7, with TRBD2 matching over 12 bases. The CDR3 contains 14 residues. Germline V gene lookup returns CDR1 SNHLY and CDR2 FYNNEI. Germline trimming cut 6 bases from V and 5 bases from J; bases unmatched to any gene: 5. The CDR3 region is CASSLTSGSNEQYF. The CDR3 nucleotides are TGTGCCAGCAGCTTGACTAGCGGGAGTAACGAGCAGTACTTC.

The rearrangement links TRBV7-8 to TRBJ1-5; the match to TRBD1 covers 7 bases. The CDR3 totals 13 residues. Germline loops: CDR1 SGHVS, CDR2 FQNEAQ. V trimming: 3 bases; J trimming: 4 bases; junction bases outside the gene matches: 0. CDR3 sequence: CASSLDRNQPQHF. The CDR3 DNA sequence: TGTGCCAGCAGCTTGGACAGGAATCAGCCCCAGCATTTT.

This clone was seen a single time. V usage is TRBV18 and J usage is TRBJ2-1, with TRBD2 matching over 11 bases. The length of the CDR3 is 16 residues. J was trimmed by 4 bases and V by 6 bases; bases with no gene match: 8. Looked up from germline, CDR1 is KGHSH and CDR2 is LQKENI. The chain's CDR3 is CASSEAGTSGYNEQFF. In DNA form, the CDR3 reads TGTGCCAGCTCGGAGGCCGGGACTAGCGGTTACAATGAGCAGTTCTTC. Complete variable domain (other parts from reference TRBV18 and TRBJ2-1): NAGVMQNPRHLVRRRGQEARLRCSPMKGHSHVYWYRQLPEEGLKFMVYLQKENIIDESGMPKERFSAEFPKEGPSILRIQQVVRGDSAAYFCASSEAGTSGYNEQFFGPGTRLTVL.

Of note for this clone: This specimen includes other DNA sequences encoding the same CDR3. This chain uses TRBV5-5 with TRBJ2-1; 12 positions match TRBD2. V lost 3 bases and J lost 4; bases outside the gene matches: 2. This CDR3 spans 15 amino acids. Germline CDR1 is SGHKS and CDR2 is YYEKEE (reference sequence). CDR3 nucleotides: TGTGCCAGCAGCTCCGGACTAGCGGGATACAATGAGCAGTTCTTC. Amino acids: CASSSGLAGYNEQFF.

The V and J genes are TRBV7-3 and TRBJ2-5, with TRBD2 matching over 7 bases. Germline trimming cut 5 bases from V and 4 bases from J; bases unmatched to any gene: 10. Per the germline V gene, CDR1 is SGHTA and CDR2 is FQGTGA. This CDR3 has 15 amino acids. CDR3 nucleotide sequence: TGTGCCAGCAGCCAAATCGGGGGAGGGCTAGAGACCCAGTACTTC. Protein product: CASSQIGGGLETQYF.

The chain is built from TRBV6-1 and TRBJ2-5; D perhaps matches TRBD1 (6 bases). Germline loops: CDR1 MNHNS, CDR2 SASEGT. This CDR3 is built from 14 residues. The germline V and J ends were trimmed by 2 bases and 6 bases, with 13 bases remaining between them. In DNA, the CDR3 is TGTGCCAGCAGTGAAAGGGGGAGTAGGAAGACCCAGTACTTC. Translated: CASSERGSRKTQYF.

This clone was observed a few times. The chain couples TRBV5-4 to TRBJ1-2, with 7 bases that match TRBD1. CDR3 length: 15 residues. V shed 3 bases, J shed 7 bases, and the junction held 12 bases outside the gene matches. Germline assignment: CDR1 SGHNT and CDR2 YYREEE (reference sequence). This chain's CDR3 is CASSWINRGAGGYTF. CDR3 sequence (DNA): TGTGCCAGCAGCTGGATCAACAGGGGCGCCGGTGGCTACACCTTC.

This chain joins TRBV18 and TRBJ2-7; 10 bases map to TRBD2. J lost 5 bases, V lost 4 bases, and 8 bases had no gene match. The CDR3 extends over 15 amino acids. Germline lookup yields CDR1 KGHSH and CDR2 LQKENI. CDR3 nucleotide sequence: TGTGCCAGCTCACTGCTAGCGGGAGCCCCCCACGAGCAGTACTTC. Translation gives CASSLLAGAPHEQYF.

The V call is TRBV7-2, the J call TRBJ2-1, with D maybe TRBD2 (5 bases). The V gene's germline CDR1 is SGHTA and CDR2 FQGNSA. The CDR3 loop spans 15 amino acids. V was pared by 0 bases and J by 6 bases, with 12 bases between. The DNA for the CDR3 is TGTGCCAGCAGCTTAGCGGGAGAAGCCAGCAATGAGCAGTTCTTC. Protein product: CASSLAGEASNEQFF.

This rearrangement joins TRBV19 to TRBJ2-7, with 12 bases that match TRBD2. The trim removed 4 bases at V and 10 bases at J, leaving 17 bases unmatched. From germline, CDR1 is LNHDA and CDR2 SQIVND (reference sequence). This CDR3 is built from 17 residues. This chain's CDR3 is CASSKTALAGGPSRQYF. The CDR3 DNA follows: TGTGCCAGTAGTAAGACTGCGCTAGCGGGAGGGCCCTCGCGACAGTACTTC. Full variable domain (remainder filled in from reference TRBV19 and TRBJ2-7): DGGITQSPKYLFRKEGQNVTLSCEQNLNHDAMYWYRQDPGQGLRLIYYSQIVNDFQKGDIAEGYSVSREKKESFPLTVTSAQKNPTAFYLCASSKTALAGGPSRQYFGPGTRLTVT.